This TCR beta chain was obtained from a study of cytomegalovirus exposure and HLA in healthy donors. Broader study findings: An apparent linkage of common viral pathogens to several of the most significant clusters emerged in a later analysis. The study flagged about 160 TCR beta chains as cytomegalovirus-associated.

Germline CDR1 SGDLS, CDR2 YYNGEE. This CDR3 has 14 residues. Between the trimmed V and J ends, which lost 4 bases and 1 base, there was a span of 9 bases. About this clone itself: Its target is unknown.

The PCR was carried out with 60 Vbeta primers and 13 Jbeta primers. Under the authors' procedure: Later, tens of millions of unique TCR beta chains were counted in an analysis, and 10 million to 12 million of them were shared. TCRdb's copy holds only in-frame clones and misses some; the assay was immunoSEQ multiplex PCR. Clonal size and the V and J genes are those of that table, whereas D and trimming came from the DNA. The table lists some 270,000 clones, 75% to 85% of them singletons. The sequencing input was PBMCs. The chain links TRBV9 to TRBJ1-3; no clear D gene. This TCR was recovered from a girl aged 2-10 years in good health and CMV-seronegative. DNA for the CDR3: TGTGCCAGCAGCCCCGAGTGGTCTGGAAACACCATATATTTT. Its protein product is CASSPEWSGNTIYF.